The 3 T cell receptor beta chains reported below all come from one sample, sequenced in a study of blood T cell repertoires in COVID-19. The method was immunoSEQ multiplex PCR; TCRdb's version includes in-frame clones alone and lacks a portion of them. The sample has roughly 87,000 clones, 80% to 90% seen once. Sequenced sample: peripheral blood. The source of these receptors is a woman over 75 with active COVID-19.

In nucleotides, the CDR3 is TGTGCCAGCAGCCCCCCTCAGGGACAGGGTCTCTACGAGCAGTACTTC. Translated: CASSPPQGQGLYEQYF. The J gene is TRBJ2-7, the V gene TRBV7-8, with TRBD1 matching 9 bases. The CDR3 is made up of 16 amino acids. The V gene's germline CDR1 is SGHVS and CDR2 FQNEAQ. V trimming: 5 bases; J trimming: 3 bases; junction bases outside the gene matches: 11. The full variable domain, in which reference TRBV7-8 and TRBJ2-7 provide the parts outside the CDR3, is GAGVSQSPRYKVAKRGQDVALRCDPISGHVSLFWYQQALGQGPEFLTYFQNEAQLDKSGLPSDRFFAERPEGSVSTLKIQRTQQEDSAVYLCASSPPQGQGLYEQYFGPGTRLTVT.

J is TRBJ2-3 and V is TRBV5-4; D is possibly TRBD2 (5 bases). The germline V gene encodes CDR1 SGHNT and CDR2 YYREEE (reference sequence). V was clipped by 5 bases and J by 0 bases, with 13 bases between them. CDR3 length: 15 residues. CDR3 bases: TGTGCCAGCAGGTCAGCGGCCTCTAGCACAGATACGCAGTATTTT. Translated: CASRSAASSTDTQYF.

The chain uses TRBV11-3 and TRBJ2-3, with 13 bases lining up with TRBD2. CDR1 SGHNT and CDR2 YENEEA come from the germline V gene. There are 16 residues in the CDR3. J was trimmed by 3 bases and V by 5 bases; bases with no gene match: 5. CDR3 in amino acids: CASSPGTSGETDTQYF. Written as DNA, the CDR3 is TGTGCCAGCAGCCCCGGGACTAGCGGGGAAACAGATACGCAGTATTTT. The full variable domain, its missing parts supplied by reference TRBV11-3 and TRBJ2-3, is EAGVVQSPRYKIIEKKQPVAFWCNPISGHNTLYWYLQNLGQGPELLIRYENEEAVDDSQLPKDRFSAERLKGVDSTLKIQPAELGDSAVYLCASSPGTSGETDTQYFGPGTRLTVL.